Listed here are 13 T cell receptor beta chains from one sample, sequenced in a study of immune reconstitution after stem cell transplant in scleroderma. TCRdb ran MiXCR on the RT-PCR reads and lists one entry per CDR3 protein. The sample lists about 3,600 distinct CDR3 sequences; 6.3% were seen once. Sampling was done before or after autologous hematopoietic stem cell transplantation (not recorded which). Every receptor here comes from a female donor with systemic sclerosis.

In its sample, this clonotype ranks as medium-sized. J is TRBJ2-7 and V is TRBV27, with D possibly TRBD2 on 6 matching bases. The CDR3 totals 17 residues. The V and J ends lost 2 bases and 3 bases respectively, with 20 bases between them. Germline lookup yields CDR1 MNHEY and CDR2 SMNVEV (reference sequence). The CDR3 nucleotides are TGTGCCAGCAGTTTAAGGGTGGCCAGCGGGCAAGACTACGAGCAGTACTTC. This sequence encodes CASSLRVASGQDYEQYF.

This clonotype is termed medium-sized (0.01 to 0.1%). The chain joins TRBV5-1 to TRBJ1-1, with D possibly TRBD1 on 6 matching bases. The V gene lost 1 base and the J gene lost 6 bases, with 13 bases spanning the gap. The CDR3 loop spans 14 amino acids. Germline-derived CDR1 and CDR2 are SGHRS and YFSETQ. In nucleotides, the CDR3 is TGCGCCAGCAGCTTGCAATCACAGGGATCTGAAGCTTTCTTT. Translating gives CASSLQSQGSEAFF.

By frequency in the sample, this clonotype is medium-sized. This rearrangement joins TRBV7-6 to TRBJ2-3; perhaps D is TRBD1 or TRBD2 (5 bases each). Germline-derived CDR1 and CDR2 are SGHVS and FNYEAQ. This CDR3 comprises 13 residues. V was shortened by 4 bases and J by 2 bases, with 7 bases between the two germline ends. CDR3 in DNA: TGTGCCAGCAGCTCGGGGCACACAGATACGCAGTATTTT. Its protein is CASSSGHTDTQYF.

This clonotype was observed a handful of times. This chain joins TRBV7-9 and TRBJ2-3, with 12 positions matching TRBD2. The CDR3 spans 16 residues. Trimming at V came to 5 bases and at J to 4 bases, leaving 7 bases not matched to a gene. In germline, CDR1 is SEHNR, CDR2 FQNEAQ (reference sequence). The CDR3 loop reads CASSPQGLAGADTQYF. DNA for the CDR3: TGTGCCAGCAGCCCCCAGGGACTAGCGGGTGCAGATACGCAGTATTTT.

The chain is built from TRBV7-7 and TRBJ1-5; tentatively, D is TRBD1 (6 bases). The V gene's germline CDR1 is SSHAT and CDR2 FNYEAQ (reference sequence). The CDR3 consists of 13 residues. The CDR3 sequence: CATPGGRNQPQHF. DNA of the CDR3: TGTGCTACCCCCGGGGGGCGCAATCAGCCCCAGCATTTT.

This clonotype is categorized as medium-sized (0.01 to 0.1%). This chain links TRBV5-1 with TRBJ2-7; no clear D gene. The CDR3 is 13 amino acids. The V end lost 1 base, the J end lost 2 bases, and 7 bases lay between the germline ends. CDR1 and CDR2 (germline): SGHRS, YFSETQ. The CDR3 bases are TGCGCCAGCAGCTTGTGGGTTACCTACGAGCAGTACTTC. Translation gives CASSLWVTYEQYF.

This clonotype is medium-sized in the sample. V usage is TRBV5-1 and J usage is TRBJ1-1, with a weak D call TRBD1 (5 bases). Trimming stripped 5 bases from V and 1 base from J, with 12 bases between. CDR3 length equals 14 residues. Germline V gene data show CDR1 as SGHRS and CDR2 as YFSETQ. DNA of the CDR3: TGCGCCAGCAGTTACGACAGCCCGAACACTGAAGCTTTCTTT. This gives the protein CASSYDSPNTEAFF. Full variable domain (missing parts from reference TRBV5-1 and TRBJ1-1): KAGVTQTPRYLIKTRGQQVTLSCSPISGHRSVSWYQQTPGQGLQFLFEYFSETQRNKGNFPGRFSGRQFSNSRSEMNVSTLELGDSALYLCASSYDSPNTEAFFGQGTRLTVV.

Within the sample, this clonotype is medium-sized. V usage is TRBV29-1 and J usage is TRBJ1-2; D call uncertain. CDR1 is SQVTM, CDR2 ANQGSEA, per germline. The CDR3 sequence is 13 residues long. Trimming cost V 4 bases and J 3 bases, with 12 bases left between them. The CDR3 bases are TGCAGCGTTGGCCGGGGTCAGGACTATGGCTACACCTTC. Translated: CSVGRGQDYGYTF.

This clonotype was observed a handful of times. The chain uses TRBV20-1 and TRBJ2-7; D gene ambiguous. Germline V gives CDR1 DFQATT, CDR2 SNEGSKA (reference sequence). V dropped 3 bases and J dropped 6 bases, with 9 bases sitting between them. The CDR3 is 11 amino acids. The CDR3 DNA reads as TGCAGTGCTAGGATGGGGTCCGAGCAGTACTTC. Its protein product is CSARMGSEQYF.

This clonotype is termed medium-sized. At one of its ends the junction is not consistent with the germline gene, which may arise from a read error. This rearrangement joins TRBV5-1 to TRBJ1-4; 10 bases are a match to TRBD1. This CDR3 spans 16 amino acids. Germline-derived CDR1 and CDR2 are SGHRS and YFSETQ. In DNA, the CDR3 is TGCGCCAGCAGCTTGGTGTCGGGAGACAGGGGGCAAAACCTGTTTTTT. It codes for CASSLVSGDRGQNLFF.

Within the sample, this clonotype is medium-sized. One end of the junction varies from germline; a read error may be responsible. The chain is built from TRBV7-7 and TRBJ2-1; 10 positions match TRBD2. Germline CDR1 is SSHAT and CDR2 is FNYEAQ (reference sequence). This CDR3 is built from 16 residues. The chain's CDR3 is CASSYRLAGGNNEQFF. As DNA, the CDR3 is TGTGCTAGCAGCTACAGATTAGCGGGGGGAAACAATGAGCAGTTCTTC.

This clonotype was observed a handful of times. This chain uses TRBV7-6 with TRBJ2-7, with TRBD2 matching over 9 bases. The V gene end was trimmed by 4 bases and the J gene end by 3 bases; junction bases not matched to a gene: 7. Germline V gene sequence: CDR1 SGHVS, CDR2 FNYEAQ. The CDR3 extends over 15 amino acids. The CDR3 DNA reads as TGTGCCAGCAGCTGGAGGGGAGCGGGAGGCTACGAGCAGTACTTC. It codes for CASSWRGAGGYEQYF.

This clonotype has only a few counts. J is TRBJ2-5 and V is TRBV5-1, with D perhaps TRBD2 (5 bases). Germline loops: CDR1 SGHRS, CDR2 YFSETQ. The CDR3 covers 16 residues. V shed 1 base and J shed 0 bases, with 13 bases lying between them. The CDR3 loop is CASSLFVTGNQETQYF. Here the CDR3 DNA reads TGCGCCAGCAGCTTGTTTGTGACGGGAAACCAAGAGACCCAGTACTTC.